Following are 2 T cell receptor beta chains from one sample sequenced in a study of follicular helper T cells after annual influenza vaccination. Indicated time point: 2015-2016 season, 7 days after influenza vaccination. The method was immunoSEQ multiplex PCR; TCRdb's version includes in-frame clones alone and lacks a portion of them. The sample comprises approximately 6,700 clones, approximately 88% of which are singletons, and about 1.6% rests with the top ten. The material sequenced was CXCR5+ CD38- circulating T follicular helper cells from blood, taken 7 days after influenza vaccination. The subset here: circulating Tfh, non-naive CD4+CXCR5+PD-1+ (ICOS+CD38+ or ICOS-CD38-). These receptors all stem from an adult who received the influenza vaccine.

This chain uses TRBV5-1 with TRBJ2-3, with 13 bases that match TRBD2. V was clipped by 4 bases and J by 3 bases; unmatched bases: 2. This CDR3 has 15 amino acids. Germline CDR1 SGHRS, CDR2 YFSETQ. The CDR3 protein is CASSVGLAGTDTQYF. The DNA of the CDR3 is TGCGCCAGCAGCGTGGGACTAGCGGGGACAGATACGCAGTATTTT.

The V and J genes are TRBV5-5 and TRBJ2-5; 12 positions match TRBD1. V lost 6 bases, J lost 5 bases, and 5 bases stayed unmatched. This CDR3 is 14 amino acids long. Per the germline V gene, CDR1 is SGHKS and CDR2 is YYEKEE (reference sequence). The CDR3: CASTGTGGQETQYF. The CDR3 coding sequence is TGTGCCAGCACCGGGACAGGGGGCCAGGAGACCCAGTACTTC.